This T cell receptor beta chain was profiled in a study of control samples from healthy donors and cancer patients. This CDR3 comprises 14 residues. Trimming left V 7 bases short and J 0 bases short, with 10 bases between. Looked up from germline, CDR1 is MNHEY and CDR2 is SVGAGI. Clones were sequenced by immunoSEQ multiplex PCR, and TCRdb holds only the in-frame ones, with some missing. The data show around 41,000 clones, with 90% to 95% seen just once and more than 20% held by the top ten. V gene TRBV6-5 combines with J gene TRBJ2-1, with a tentative D call TRBD1 (5 bases). Sample: blood. This TCR came from a man between 60 and 75 years old in good health. The CDR3 DNA reads as TGTGCCAGCAAAAGGCAGGGCTCCTACAATGAGCAGTTCTTC. Protein sequence: CASKRQGSYNEQFF.